Given below is one TCR beta chain in context. The antigen is undetermined. The source of the sample is a study of cytotoxic CD8 clonotypes in ibrutinib-treated CLL. The assay was immunoSEQ multiplex PCR, and TCRdb's table has in-frame clones only and misses some. In the table there are under 300,000 clones, 60% to 75% of which are singletons. Study-wide results and caveats: Before falling back toward baseline at progression, clonality had risen at the time of ibrutinib response.

Germline CDR1 is LNHDA and CDR2 is SQIVND (reference sequence). The CDR3 is 13 residues long. The V end lost 0 bases, the J end lost 7 bases, and 10 bases lay between the germline ends. V gene TRBV19 combines with J gene TRBJ2-7; possible D gene TRBD1, 6 bases. This clonotype was sampled from a human donor with chronic lymphocytic leukemia. The starting material was PBMCs, obtained after 24 months of ibrutinib treatment. CDR3 region: CASSIEGGQEQYF. CDR3 nucleotides: TGTGCCAGTAGTATAGAAGGGGGTCAGGAGCAGTACTTC.